One sample yielded the 28 T cell receptor beta chains listed below, sequenced in a study of OX40 agonist ivuxolimab in advanced cancers. The protocol was immunoSEQ multiplex PCR, while the TCRdb copy is restricted to in-frame clones and leaves out a portion. The sample contains some 68,000 clones, around 86% of which appear only once. This sample comprised CD4+ or CD8+ T cells sorted from blood, obtained in a trial of the OX40 agonist ivuxolimab. These receptors all come from an adult with an advanced solid tumor such as melanoma, head and neck, liver or kidney cancer.

V and J are TRBV10-3 and TRBJ2-1; 13 nucleotides line up with TRBD2. Germline V CDR1 and CDR2: ENHRY, SYGVKD. V lost 6 bases, J lost 6 bases, and 5 bases stayed unmatched. The CDR3 runs 15 residues. As DNA, the CDR3 is TGTGCCATCAGCAGGACTAGCGGGAGTCGCAATGAGCAGTTCTTC. Translating gives CAISRTSGSRNEQFF.

The J gene is TRBJ2-2, the V gene TRBV28; 11 nucleotides agree with TRBD2. The CDR3 spans 18 residues. Germline assignment: CDR1 MDHEN and CDR2 SYDVKM. V gave up 7 bases and J gave up 6 bases; unmatched junction bases: 16. The CDR3, as DNA: TGTGCCAGCACTCCTCAGGGGATCGGACTAGCGGGCTCCGGGGAGCTGTTTTTT. It specifies CASTPQGIGLAGSGELFF.

V usage is TRBV30 and J usage is TRBJ2-7; tentatively, D is TRBD1 (5 bases). Trimming shortened V by 3 bases and J by 6 bases, and 12 bases separated the two germline ends. Germline-derived CDR1 and CDR2 are GTSNPN and SVGIG (reference sequence). The CDR3 consists of 12 residues. CDR3: CAWRARVAEQYF. DNA of the CDR3: TGTGCCTGGAGGGCCAGGGTGGCCGAGCAGTACTTC.

The chain recombines TRBV28 with TRBJ1-2, with 7 bases aligning to TRBD1. CDR3 size: 14 residues. Germline CDR1 and CDR2: MDHEN and SYDVKM. With 2 bases clipped from V and 5 bases from J, the junction kept 5 bases outside the gene matches. CDR3 loop: CASSLGSGGYGYTF. CDR3 bases: TGTGCCAGCAGTTTAGGCTCAGGGGGATATGGCTACACCTTC.

The chain has TRBV5-4 and TRBJ2-6; D possibly corresponds to TRBD1 (5 bases). Germline V gene data show CDR1 as SGHNT and CDR2 as YYREEE (reference sequence). The CDR3 has 16 residues. Trimming removed 0 bases from V and 2 bases from J, with 9 bases in between. Here the CDR3 DNA reads TGTGCCAGCAGCTTGGACAGGCAACCTGGGGCCAACGTCCTGACTTTC. Its translation: CASSLDRQPGANVLTF.

This sequence joins TRBV28 and TRBJ1-2; 8 bases are shared with TRBD1. The CDR3 has 17 residues. Trimming took 7 bases from V and 5 from J; bases not matched to a gene: 18. CDR1 MDHEN and CDR2 SYDVKM come from the germline V gene. The CDR3 DNA is TGTGCCAGCATCAAAAAGCGGACAGGGCTGCCCACATATGGCTACACCTTC. Translation gives CASIKKRTGLPTYGYTF.

The chain couples TRBV19 to TRBJ2-1; 10 bases line up with TRBD1. Germline V lookup: CDR1 LNHDA, CDR2 SQIVND (reference sequence). After removal of 0 bases from V and 4 bases from J, the junction contained 3 bases not matched to a gene. The CDR3 sequence is 16 residues long. In DNA form, the CDR3 reads TGTGCCAGTAGTATAGAGGGACAGGGGTTATACAATGAGCAGTTCTTC. Its protein is CASSIEGQGLYNEQFF. Combining the CDR3 with reference TRBV19 and TRBJ2-1 gives the whole variable domain DGGITQSPKYLFRKEGQNVTLSCEQNLNHDAMYWYRQDPGQGLRLIYYSQIVNDFQKGDIAEGYSVSREKKESFPLTVTSAQKNPTAFYLCASSIEGQGLYNEQFFGPGTRLTVL.

V is TRBV7-9 and J is TRBJ2-1; 7 bases match TRBD2. With 7 bases clipped from V and 4 bases from J, the junction kept 7 bases outside the gene matches. The CDR3 is made up of 14 amino acids. Germline V gene lookup returns CDR1 SEHNR and CDR2 FQNEAQ (reference sequence). For the CDR3, the DNA is TGTGCCAGCACGGGAGCGGGGCCTTACAATGAGCAGTTCTTC. Its translation: CASTGAGPYNEQFF.

The J gene is TRBJ2-2, the V gene TRBV6-5; unclear D gene. V lost 2 bases to trimming and J lost 7 bases, with 11 bases between them. CDR1 and CDR2 (germline): MNHEY, SVGAGI. This CDR3 is 14 amino acids long. CDR3 sequence reads: CASSYPISYGELFF. The DNA for the CDR3 is TGTGCCAGCAGTTACCCAATATCCTACGGGGAGCTGTTTTTT.

This chain uses TRBV19 with TRBJ2-1; no clear D. This CDR3 region has 14 residues. The V end lost 7 bases, the J end lost 3 bases, and 13 bases lay between the germline ends. Germline lookup yields CDR1 LNHDA and CDR2 SQIVND (reference sequence). CDR3 region: CASKSRTVYNEQFF. Here the CDR3 DNA reads TGTGCCAGTAAATCGCGGACCGTCTACAATGAGCAGTTCTTC.

The V and J genes are TRBV28 and TRBJ2-7, with D perhaps matching TRBD1 (6 bases). The CDR3 covers 14 residues. V was clipped by 6 bases and J by 3 bases, with 15 bases between them. From germline, CDR1 is MDHEN and CDR2 SYDVKM. Written as DNA, the CDR3 is TGTGCCAGCAGCGTCGGGACAACCCTCTACGAGCAGTACTTC. The encoded protein is CASSVGTTLYEQYF.

V is TRBV28 and J is TRBJ2-3; D unresolved. Germline V lookup: CDR1 MDHEN, CDR2 SYDVKM. CDR3 length: 11 amino acids. V was cut by 3 bases and J by 6 bases, with 4 bases left in between. The CDR3: CASSLGDTQYF. The CDR3 DNA sequence: TGTGCCAGCAGTTTGGGGGATACGCAGTATTTT.

The chain carries TRBV11-2 and TRBJ2-2, with 12 positions matching TRBD2. Germline V CDR1 and CDR2: SGHAT, FQNNGV. The CDR3 length is 15 residues. The V gene end was trimmed by 5 bases and the J gene end by 9 bases; junction bases not matched to a gene: 7. The chain's CDR3 is CASSLAGGPTRELFF. The CDR3 DNA reads TGTGCCAGCAGCCTAGCGGGAGGGCCAACCAGGGAGCTGTTTTTT. The full variable domain, its missing parts supplied by reference TRBV11-2 and TRBJ2-2, is EAGVAQSPRYKIIEKRQSVAFWCNPISGHATLYWYQQILGQGPKLLIQFQNNGVVDDSQLPKDRFSAERLKGVDSTLKIQPAKLEDSAVYLCASSLAGGPTRELFFGEGSRLTVL.

The genes are TRBV28 and TRBJ2-7; TRBD2 matches at 7 bases. Germline loops: CDR1 MDHEN, CDR2 SYDVKM. The trim removed 4 bases at V and 2 bases at J, leaving 5 bases unmatched. The CDR3 covers 14 residues. CDR3 sequence: CASSSGGPPYEQYF. CDR3 nucleotide sequence: TGTGCCAGCAGTTCGGGGGGTCCCCCCTACGAGCAGTACTTC.

This rearrangement joins TRBV9 to TRBJ2-3; D gene ambiguous. Germline V gives CDR1 SGDLS, CDR2 YYNGEE. The length of the CDR3 is 14 residues. Trimming took 4 bases from V and 2 from J, leaving 11 bases between them. CDR3 loop: CASSLRSLTDTQYF. CDR3 DNA sequence: TGTGCCAGCAGCCTGCGATCGCTCACAGATACGCAGTATTTT.

V is TRBV5-1 and J is TRBJ1-1; 9 bases agree with TRBD1. This CDR3 contains 14 residues. CDR1 SGHRS and CDR2 YFSETQ come from the germline V gene. J lost 8 bases, V lost 5 bases, and 10 bases had no gene match. The CDR3 is CASSSITQGAEAFF. The CDR3 nucleotides read TGCGCCAGCAGTTCGATCACACAGGGGGCCGAAGCTTTCTTT.

The rearrangement links TRBV30 to TRBJ1-4, with D uncertain. Trimming removed 1 base from V and 4 bases from J, with 7 bases in between. This CDR3 spans 13 amino acids. The germline CDR1 and CDR2 sequences are GTSNPN and SVGIG (reference sequence). The CDR3 loop reads CAWSGPDNEKLFF. CDR3 sequence (DNA): TGTGCCTGGAGTGGTCCAGATAATGAAAAACTGTTTTTT.

V is TRBV25-1 and J is TRBJ2-5; tentatively, D is TRBD1 or TRBD2 (5 bases each). The V gene's germline CDR1 is MGHDK and CDR2 SYGVNS. CDR3 length: 12 residues. V was trimmed by 1 base and J by 5 bases, leaving 5 bases between them. CDR3 residues: CASSEWGETQYF. The CDR3 DNA reads TGTGCCAGCAGTGAATGGGGGGAGACCCAGTACTTC.

J is TRBJ2-5 and V is TRBV6-1, with D perhaps being TRBD1 or TRBD2 (5 bases each). CDR1 and CDR2 (germline): MNHNS, SASEGT. The V end was cut by 7 bases, the J end by 6 bases, with 15 bases between. The CDR3 is 13 amino acids. DNA for the CDR3: TGTGCCAGCATCCTTGGGGGAACAAAGACCCAGTACTTC. Its translation is CASILGGTKTQYF.

The chain employs TRBV7-9 and TRBJ1-1; D possibly corresponds to TRBD1 (6 bases). V was clipped by 5 bases and J by 3 bases, with 16 bases between them. The CDR3 loop spans 15 amino acids. Germline values: CDR1 SEHNR, CDR2 FQNEAQ (reference sequence). The CDR3 protein is CASSHPSRGDTEAFF. The CDR3, as DNA: TGTGCCAGCAGCCACCCGTCTAGGGGGGACACTGAAGCTTTCTTT. Full variable domain (missing parts from reference TRBV7-9 and TRBJ1-1): DTGVSQNPRHKITKRGQNVTFRCDPISEHNRLYWYRQTLGQGPEFLTYFQNEAQLEKSRLLSDRFSAERPKGSFSTLEIQRTEQGDSAMYLCASSHPSRGDTEAFFGQGTRLTVV.

This chain links TRBV7-2 with TRBJ2-3, with 10 bases lining up with TRBD2. J gave up 7 bases and V 5 bases, and 9 bases lay outside the gene matches. The CDR3 totals 15 residues. Germline lookup yields CDR1 SGHTA and CDR2 FQGNSA. The CDR3 region is CASSPTSGRQYTQYF. DNA for the CDR3: TGTGCCAGCAGCCCGACTAGCGGGCGCCAATATACGCAGTATTTT.

This chain joins TRBV4-2 and TRBJ1-2, with 7 positions matching TRBD1. Germline trimming cut 1 base from V and 8 bases from J; bases unmatched to any gene: 4. This CDR3 region has 13 residues. Germline assignment: CDR1 LGHNA and CDR2 YNFKEQ. The CDR3 DNA reads as TGTGCCAGCAGCCAAGGACAGGGAGAAGGCTACACCTTC. Protein product: CASSQGQGEGYTF.

The V call is TRBV7-2, the J call TRBJ2-1; 11 nucleotides align to TRBD2. Trimming at V came to 0 bases and at J to 4 bases, leaving 2 bases not matched to a gene. Germline V gene data show CDR1 as SGHTA and CDR2 as FQGNSA. The length of the CDR3 is 16 residues. The CDR3 reads CASSLAGTSGYNEQFF. The CDR3 DNA sequence: TGTGCCAGCAGCTTAGCGGGGACTAGCGGATACAATGAGCAGTTCTTC.

The CDR3 loop reads CASSGGLGANVLTF. CDR3 bases: TGTGCCAGCAGTGGGGGGTTGGGGGCCAACGTCCTGACTTTC. The chain has TRBV7-2 and TRBJ2-6, with D perhaps TRBD2 (6 bases). The germline CDR1 and CDR2 sequences are SGHTA and FQGNSA. V was trimmed by 6 bases and J by 4 bases, leaving 10 bases between them. The CDR3 extends over 14 amino acids.

The CDR3 nucleotides read TGTGCCTGGAGTGTTGGTGACCCTAGCTCCTACGAGCAGTACTTC. Amino acid sequence: CAWSVGDPSSYEQYF. The chain links TRBV30 to TRBJ2-7; D is ambiguous. CDR3 length: 15 residues. In germline, CDR1 is GTSNPN, CDR2 SVGIG (reference sequence). Between the trimmed V and J ends, which lost 0 bases and 0 bases, there was a span of 12 bases.

CDR3: CASSSDGTRNQPQHF. The CDR3 bases are TGTGCCAGCAGCTCCGACGGGACAAGAAATCAGCCCCAGCATTTT. The rearrangement joins TRBV7-2 to TRBJ1-5; the D gene is possibly TRBD1 (6 bases). The CDR3 loop spans 15 amino acids. Germline V lookup: CDR1 SGHTA, CDR2 FQGNSA. The V gene lost 4 bases and the J gene lost 4 bases, with 14 bases spanning the gap. Looking up the rest from reference TRBV7-2 and TRBJ1-5 gives the full variable domain: GAGVSQSPSNKVTEKGKDVELRCDPISGHTALYWYRQSLGQGLEFLIYFQGNSAPDKSGLPSDRFSAERTGGSVSTLTIQRTQQEDSAVYLCASSSDGTRNQPQHFGDGTRLSIL.

The chain recombines TRBV5-6 with TRBJ2-6; no definite D call. Trimming left V 3 bases short and J 0 bases short, with 7 bases between. The germline V gene has CDR1 SGHDT and CDR2 YYEEEE. The CDR3 is 15 residues long. CDR3 loop: CASSWPNSGANVLTF. The CDR3 DNA follows: TGTGCCAGCAGCTGGCCGAACTCTGGGGCCAACGTCCTGACTTTC.

This clone has a single count. V gene TRBV11-3 combines with J gene TRBJ2-1, with a possible D match to TRBD2 (5 bases). CDR1 and CDR2 from the germline V gene are SGHNT and YENEEA. The ends were cut back, 5 bases at V and 0 bases at J, with 11 bases in the middle. This CDR3 is built from 15 residues. CDR3 protein: CASSPGLTSYNEQFF. The CDR3 DNA is TGTGCCAGCAGCCCCGGACTGACCTCCTACAATGAGCAGTTCTTC.